This T cell receptor (beta chain) was retrieved from a study of T-cell reconstitution after alpha-beta-depleted transplantation in children. The CDR3 length is 14 residues. Unmatched junction bases numbered 8, after V lost 3 bases and J lost 6 bases. The TCRbeta library was prepared with unique molecular identifiers. Using its own MiXCR run on the PCR reads, TCRdb lists one record per CDR3 protein. The sample lists 750,000 to 950,000 distinct CDR3 sequences, less than 20% occurring once. The TCR comes from a male patient between 10 and 17 years old who had a stem cell transplant for acute lymphoblastic leukemia, so the T cells may come from the graft donor. This specimen consisted of PBMCs, mostly from graft donor cells, obtained 360 days after TCRalphabeta/CD19-depleted stem cell transplant. The chain has TRBV12-3 or TRBV12-4 and TRBJ2-7, with 7 bases aligning to TRBD2. The CDR3 DNA reads as TGTGCCAGCAGTTTGAGGGAGGGCCAGCTCGAGCAGTACTTC. Its translation: CASSLREGQLEQYF.